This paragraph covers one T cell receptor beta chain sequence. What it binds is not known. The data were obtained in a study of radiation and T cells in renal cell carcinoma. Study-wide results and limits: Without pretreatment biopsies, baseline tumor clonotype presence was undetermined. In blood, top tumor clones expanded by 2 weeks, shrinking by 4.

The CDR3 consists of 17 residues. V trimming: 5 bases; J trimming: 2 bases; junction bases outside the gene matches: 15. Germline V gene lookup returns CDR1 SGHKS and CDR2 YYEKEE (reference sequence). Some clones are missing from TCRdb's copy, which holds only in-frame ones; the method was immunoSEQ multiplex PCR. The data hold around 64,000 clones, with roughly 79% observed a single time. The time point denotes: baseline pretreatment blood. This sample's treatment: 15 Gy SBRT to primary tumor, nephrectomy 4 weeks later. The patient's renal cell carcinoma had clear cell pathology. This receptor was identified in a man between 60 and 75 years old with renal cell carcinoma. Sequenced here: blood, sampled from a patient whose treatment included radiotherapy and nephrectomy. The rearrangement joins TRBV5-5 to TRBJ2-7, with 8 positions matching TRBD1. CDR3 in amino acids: CASRQQGERLLTYEQYV. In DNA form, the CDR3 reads TGTGCCAGCAGGCAACAGGGGGAAAGGCTTTTAACCTACGAGCAGTACGTC.